This T cell receptor (beta chain) was captured in a study of cytomegalovirus exposure and HLA in healthy donors. Overall study context: Earlier, some 200 million T cells were analyzed, and about 120 million unique TCR beta sequences were found among them. Whole-study findings and limits: Earlier analysis looked at TCR beta V segments, and most were productive about 90% or about 30% of the time. Diagnosis of cytomegalovirus status made by the classifier reportedly showed high specificity and sensitivity. Some segments of the V type, notably TRBV6-2 and TRBV6-3, were excluded as indistinguishable.

This PCR relied on a set of 60 Vbeta primers and 13 Jbeta primers. Sequenced by immunoSEQ multiplex PCR; TCRdb stores in-frame clones only, minus some. The sample gives about 120,000 clones, about three quarters of which show up once; approximately 1% is in the top ten. The V gene's germline CDR1 is LGHNA and CDR2 YNFKEQ. The CDR3 is made up of 14 amino acids. Trimming removed 5 bases at V and 5 bases at J, with 15 bases between. Concerning this clone: Its antigen remains unidentified. In this CDR3 the conserved last residue, phenylalanine or tryptophan, is missing, so a read error is likely.

The TCR sequence derives from a human donor in good health. Sequences were obtained from PBMCs. V usage is TRBV4-2 and J usage is TRBJ1-1; the D gene is possibly TRBD1 (6 bases). CDR3 region: CASSWGAGGTEAFL. In DNA form, the CDR3 reads TGTGCCAGCAGCTGGGGGGCGGGGGGGACTGAAGCTTTCCTT.